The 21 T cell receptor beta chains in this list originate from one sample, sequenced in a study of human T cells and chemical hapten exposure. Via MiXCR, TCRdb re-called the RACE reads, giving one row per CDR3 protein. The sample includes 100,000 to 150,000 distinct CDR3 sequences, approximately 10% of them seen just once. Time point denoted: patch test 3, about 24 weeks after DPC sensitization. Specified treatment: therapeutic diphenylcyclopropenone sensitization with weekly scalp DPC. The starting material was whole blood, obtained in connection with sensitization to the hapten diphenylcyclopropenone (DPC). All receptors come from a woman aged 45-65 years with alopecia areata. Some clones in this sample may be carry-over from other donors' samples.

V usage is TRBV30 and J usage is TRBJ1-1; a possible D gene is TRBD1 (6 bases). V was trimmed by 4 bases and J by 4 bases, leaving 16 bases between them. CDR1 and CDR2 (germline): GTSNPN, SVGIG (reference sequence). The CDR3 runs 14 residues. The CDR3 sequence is CAWKQGREGTEAFF. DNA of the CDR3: TGTGCCTGGAAACAGGGACGGGAGGGCACTGAAGCTTTCTTT.

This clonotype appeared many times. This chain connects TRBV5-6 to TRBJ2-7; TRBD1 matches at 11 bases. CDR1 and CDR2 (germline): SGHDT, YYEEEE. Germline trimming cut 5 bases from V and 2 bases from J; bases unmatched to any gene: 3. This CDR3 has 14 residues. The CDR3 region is CASSPGQGAYEQYF. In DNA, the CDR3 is TGTGCCAGCAGTCCGGGACAGGGGGCCTACGAGCAGTACTTC.

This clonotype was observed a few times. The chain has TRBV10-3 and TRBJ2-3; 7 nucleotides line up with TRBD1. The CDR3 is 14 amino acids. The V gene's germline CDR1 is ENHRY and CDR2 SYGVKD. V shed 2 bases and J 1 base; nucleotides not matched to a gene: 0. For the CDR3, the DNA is TGTGCCATCAGTGAGGGGACAGGCACAGATACGCAGTATTTT. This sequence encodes CAISEGTGTDTQYF.

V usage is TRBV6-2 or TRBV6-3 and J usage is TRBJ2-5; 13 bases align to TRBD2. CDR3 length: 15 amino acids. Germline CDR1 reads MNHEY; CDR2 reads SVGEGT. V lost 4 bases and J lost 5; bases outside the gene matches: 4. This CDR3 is CASSFGLAGEETQYF. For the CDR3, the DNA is TGTGCCAGCAGTTTCGGACTAGCGGGAGAGGAGACCCAGTACTTC.

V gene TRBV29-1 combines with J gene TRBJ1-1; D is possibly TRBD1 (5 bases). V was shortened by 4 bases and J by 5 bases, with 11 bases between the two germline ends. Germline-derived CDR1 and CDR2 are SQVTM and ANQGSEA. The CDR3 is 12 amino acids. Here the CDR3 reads CSVGGFRTEAFF. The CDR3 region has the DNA TGCAGCGTTGGGGGGTTTCGAACTGAAGCTTTCTTT.

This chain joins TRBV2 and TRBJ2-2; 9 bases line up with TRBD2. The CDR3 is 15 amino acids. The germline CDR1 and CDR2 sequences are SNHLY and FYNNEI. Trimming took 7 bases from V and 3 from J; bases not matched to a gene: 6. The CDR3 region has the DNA TGTGCCAGCATCCGCGGGAGGGCACACACCGGGGAGCTGTTTTTT. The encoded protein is CASIRGRAHTGELFF.

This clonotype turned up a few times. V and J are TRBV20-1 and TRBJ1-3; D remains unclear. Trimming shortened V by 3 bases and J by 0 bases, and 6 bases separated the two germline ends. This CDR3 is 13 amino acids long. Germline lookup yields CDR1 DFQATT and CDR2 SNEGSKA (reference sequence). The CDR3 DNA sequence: TGCAGTGCTAGCTGGGGCTCTGGAAACACCATATATTTT. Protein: CSASWGSGNTIYF.

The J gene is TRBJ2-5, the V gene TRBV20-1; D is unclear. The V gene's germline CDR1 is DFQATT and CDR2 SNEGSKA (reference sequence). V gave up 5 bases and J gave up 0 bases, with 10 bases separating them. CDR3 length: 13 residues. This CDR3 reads CSAQLGYQETQYF. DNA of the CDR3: TGCAGTGCTCAACTGGGGTACCAAGAGACCCAGTACTTC.

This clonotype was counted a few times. The chain's CDR3 is CASSLFRDRATEAFF. CDR3 DNA: TGTGCCAGCAGCTTGTTCCGGGACAGGGCCACTGAAGCTTTCTTT. The chain combines TRBV7-8 with TRBJ1-1; TRBD1 matches 9 bases. The CDR3 is 15 residues long. The germline V gene has CDR1 SGHVS and CDR2 FQNEAQ. Trimming removed 3 bases from V and 4 bases from J; junction bases left unmatched: 6.

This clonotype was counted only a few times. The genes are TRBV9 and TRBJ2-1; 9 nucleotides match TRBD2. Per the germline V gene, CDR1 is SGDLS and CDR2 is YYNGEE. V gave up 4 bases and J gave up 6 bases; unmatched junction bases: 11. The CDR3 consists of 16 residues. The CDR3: CASSSLREGSLNEQFF. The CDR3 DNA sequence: TGTGCCAGCAGCTCCTTGCGGGAGGGCAGCCTCAATGAGCAGTTCTTC.

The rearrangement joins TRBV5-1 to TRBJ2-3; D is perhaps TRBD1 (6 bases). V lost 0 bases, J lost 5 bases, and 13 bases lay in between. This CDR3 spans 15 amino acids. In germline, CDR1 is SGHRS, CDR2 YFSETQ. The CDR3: CASSLDPRGIDTQYF. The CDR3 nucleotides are TGCGCCAGCAGCTTGGACCCCAGGGGTATAGATACGCAGTATTTT.

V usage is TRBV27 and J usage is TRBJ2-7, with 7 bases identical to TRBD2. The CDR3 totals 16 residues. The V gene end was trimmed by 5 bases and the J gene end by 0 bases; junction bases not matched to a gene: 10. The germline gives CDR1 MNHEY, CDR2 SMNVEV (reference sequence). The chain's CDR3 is CASSLLAGLSSYEQYF. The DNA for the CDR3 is TGTGCCAGCAGTCTATTAGCGGGCCTTAGCTCCTACGAGCAGTACTTC.

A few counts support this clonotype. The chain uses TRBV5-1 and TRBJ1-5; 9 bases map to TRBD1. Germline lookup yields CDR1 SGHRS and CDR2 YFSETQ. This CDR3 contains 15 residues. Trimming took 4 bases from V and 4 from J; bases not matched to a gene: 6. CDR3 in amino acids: CASSDGQGINQPQHF. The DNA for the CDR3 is TGCGCCAGCAGCGACGGACAGGGGATAAATCAGCCCCAGCATTTT.

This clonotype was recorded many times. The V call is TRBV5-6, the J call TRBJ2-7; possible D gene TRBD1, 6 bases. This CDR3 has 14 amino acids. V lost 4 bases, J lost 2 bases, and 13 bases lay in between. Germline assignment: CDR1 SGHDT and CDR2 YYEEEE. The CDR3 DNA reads TGTGCCAGCAGCCCGTGGACAGTCCCCTACGAGCAGTACTTC. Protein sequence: CASSPWTVPYEQYF.

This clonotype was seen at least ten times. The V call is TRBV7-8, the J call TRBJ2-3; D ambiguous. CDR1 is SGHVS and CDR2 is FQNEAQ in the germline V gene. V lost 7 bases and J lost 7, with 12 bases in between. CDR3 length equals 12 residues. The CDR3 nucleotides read TGTGCCAGCAAAGGTGGCCCATATACGCAGTATTTT. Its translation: CASKGGPYTQYF.

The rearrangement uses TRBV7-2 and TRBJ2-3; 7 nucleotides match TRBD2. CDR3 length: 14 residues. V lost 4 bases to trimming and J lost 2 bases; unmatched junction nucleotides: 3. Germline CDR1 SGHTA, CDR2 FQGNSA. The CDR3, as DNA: TGTGCCAGCAGCTCTAGCGGACTCACAGATACGCAGTATTTT. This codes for CASSSSGLTDTQYF.

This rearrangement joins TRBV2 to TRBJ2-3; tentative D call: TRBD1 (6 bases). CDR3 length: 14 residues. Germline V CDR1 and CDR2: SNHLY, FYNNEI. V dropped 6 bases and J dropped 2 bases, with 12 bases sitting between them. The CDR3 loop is CASRAGTNTDTQYF. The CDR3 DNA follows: TGTGCCAGCAGAGCCGGGACAAACACAGATACGCAGTATTTT.

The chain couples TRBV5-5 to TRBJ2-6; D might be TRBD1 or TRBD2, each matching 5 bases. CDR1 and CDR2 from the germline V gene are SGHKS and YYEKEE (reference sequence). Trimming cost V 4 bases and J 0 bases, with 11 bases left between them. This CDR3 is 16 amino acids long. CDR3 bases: TGTGCCAGCAGCCTGGATGGGGGCTCTGGGGCCAACGTCCTGACTTTC. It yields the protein CASSLDGGSGANVLTF. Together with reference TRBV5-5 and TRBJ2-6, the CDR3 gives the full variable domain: DAGVTQSPTHLIKTRGQQVTLRCSPISGHKSVSWYQQVLGQGPQFIFQYYEKEERGRGNFPDRFSARQFPNYSSELNVNALLLGDSALYLCASSLDGGSGANVLTFGAGSRLTVL.

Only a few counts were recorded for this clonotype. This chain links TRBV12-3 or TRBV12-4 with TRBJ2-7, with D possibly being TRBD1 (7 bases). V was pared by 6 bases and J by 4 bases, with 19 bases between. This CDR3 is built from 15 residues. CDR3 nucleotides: TGTGCCAGCAGCCAGGCCAGGGGGGCGCTTTACGAGCAGTACTTC. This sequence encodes CASSQARGALYEQYF.

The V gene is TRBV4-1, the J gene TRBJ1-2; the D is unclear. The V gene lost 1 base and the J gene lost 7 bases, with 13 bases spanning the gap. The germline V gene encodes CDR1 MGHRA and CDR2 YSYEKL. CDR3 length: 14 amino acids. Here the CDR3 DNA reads TGCGCCAGCAGCCAAGCCCCCAATCCGCTTGGCTACACCTTC. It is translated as CASSQAPNPLGYTF.

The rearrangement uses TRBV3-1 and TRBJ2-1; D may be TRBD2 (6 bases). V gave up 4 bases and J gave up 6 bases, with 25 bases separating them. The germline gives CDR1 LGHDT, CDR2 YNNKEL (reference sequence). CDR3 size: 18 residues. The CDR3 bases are TGTGCCAGCAGCCGAGTGACCTTCGCGGGACCAGACGGCAATGAGCAGTTCTTC. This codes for CASSRVTFAGPDGNEQFF.